The next 20 T cell receptor beta chains were all read from a single sample in a study of T cell responses to AZD1222 COVID-19 vaccine. Assay used: immunoSEQ multiplex PCR; TCRdb lists only in-frame clones, some missing. Of about 93,000 clones listed, around nine tenths are singletons. The sample was peripheral blood, taken on day 0 of AZD1222 vaccination. Receptors originate from an adult in good health.

On this clone: Other nucleotide sequences in the sample specify the same CDR3. The chain combines TRBV9 with TRBJ2-5, with TRBD2 matching 9 bases. The CDR3 extends over 14 amino acids. Looked up from germline, CDR1 is SGDLS and CDR2 is YYNGEE. V lost 3 bases, J lost 3 bases, and 3 bases stayed unmatched. CDR3 protein: CASSGGLAEETQYF. CDR3 DNA sequence: TGTGCCAGCAGCGGGGGACTAGCAGAAGAGACCCAGTACTTC.

This clone appeared a few times. The chain employs TRBV5-1 and TRBJ1-1; D unclear. Deletions cut 4 bases from V and 1 base from J, with 14 bases between. Germline loops: CDR1 SGHRS, CDR2 YFSETQ. The CDR3 covers 15 residues. CDR3 residues: CASSPRAGGNTEAFF. CDR3 DNA sequence: TGCGCCAGCAGCCCCCGGGCAGGAGGGAACACTGAAGCTTTCTTT.

The chain joins TRBV5-4 to TRBJ2-4, with TRBD1 matching over 11 bases. CDR1 is SGHNT and CDR2 is YYREEE in the germline V gene (reference sequence). The junction had 5 bases not matched to a gene; V was cut back by 0 bases and J by 6 bases. This CDR3 comprises 16 residues. CDR3 loop: CASSLGTGGGGNIQYF. The DNA of the CDR3 is TGTGCCAGCAGCTTGGGGACAGGGGGCGGCGGAAACATTCAGTACTTC.

On this clone: A read error may produce the germline difference seen at one junction end. V usage is TRBV28 and J usage is TRBJ2-7; no clear D. Germline CDR1 is MDHEN and CDR2 is SYDVKM. This CDR3 is built from 11 residues. In nucleotides, the CDR3 is TGTGCCAGCAGTCAGGACGGGCGCCAAGACTTC. Amino acid sequence: CASSQDGRQDF.

The rearrangement links TRBV7-3 to TRBJ2-5, with D possibly TRBD2 on 6 matching bases. V gave up 3 bases and J gave up 1 base, with 6 bases separating them. Germline CDR1 reads SGHTA; CDR2 reads FQGTGA. The CDR3 has 13 amino acids. The CDR3 region has the DNA TGTGCCAGCAGCTTCGGGAGCCAAGAGACCCAGTACTTC. This encodes CASSFGSQETQYF.

The chain recombines TRBV29-1 with TRBJ2-7, with 13 bases lining up with TRBD2. CDR3 length equals 15 residues. The germline gives CDR1 SQVTM, CDR2 ANQGSEA. Losses at the gene ends were 5 bases for V and 2 bases for J; bases not matched to a gene: 6. The CDR3 sequence: CSVLGLAGNAYEQYF. In nucleotides, the CDR3 is TGCAGCGTTCTGGGACTAGCGGGAAACGCCTACGAGCAGTACTTC.

The CDR3 sequence: CASRDGTSGITDTQYF. CDR3 nucleotides: TGCGCCAGCAGGGATGGGACTAGCGGGATCACAGATACGCAGTATTTT. This rearrangement joins TRBV5-1 to TRBJ2-3; 13 bases match TRBD2. The CDR3 is 16 amino acids. With 5 bases clipped from V and 2 bases from J, the junction kept 5 bases outside the gene matches. Germline CDR1 reads SGHRS; CDR2 reads YFSETQ.

The table lists this clone with a count of one. The chain employs TRBV27 and TRBJ2-3; a possible D gene is TRBD2 (6 bases). The CDR3 is made up of 14 amino acids. V was trimmed by 5 bases and J by 3 bases, leaving 12 bases between them. Germline V gene lookup returns CDR1 MNHEY and CDR2 SMNVEV (reference sequence). CDR3 DNA: TGTGCCAGCAGTCCGAGGGACTTTACAGATACGCAGTATTTT. Amino acids: CASSPRDFTDTQYF.

The chain combines TRBV19 with TRBJ2-1; perhaps TRBD2 as D (5 bases). The CDR3 consists of 14 residues. The V and J ends lost 8 bases and 11 bases respectively, with 22 bases between them. The germline V gene encodes CDR1 LNHDA and CDR2 SQIVND (reference sequence). CDR3 loop: CASRPREGPPKQFF. The CDR3 nucleotides read TGTGCCAGTCGTCCGAGGGAAGGACCCCCCAAGCAGTTCTTC.

This chain uses TRBV6-1 with TRBJ2-7; 12 bases match TRBD2. The germline gives CDR1 MNHNS, CDR2 SASEGT. The CDR3 has 15 residues. Trimming took 2 bases from V and 4 from J; bases not matched to a gene: 3. Written as DNA, the CDR3 is TGTGCCAGCAGTGAACTAGCGGGAGGGCCGTACGAGCAGTACTTC. Amino acids: CASSELAGGPYEQYF.

The chain has TRBV6-5 and TRBJ1-2, with 10 nucleotides matching TRBD1. The CDR3 is 14 amino acids. The V gene's germline CDR1 is MNHEY and CDR2 SVGAGI. With V trimmed by 5 bases and J by 8 bases, 8 bases remained unmatched. The CDR3 DNA sequence: TGTGCCAGCAGTCGACAGGGGGCCCTTACGGGCTACACCTTC. It encodes CASSRQGALTGYTF.

This clone came up a few times. V usage is TRBV4-1 and J usage is TRBJ1-6; the match to TRBD1 covers 8 bases. The CDR3 spans 16 residues. Losses at the gene ends were 1 base for V and 5 bases for J; bases not matched to a gene: 4. Germline CDR1 and CDR2: MGHRA and YSYEKL. The CDR3, as DNA: TGCGCCAGCAGCCAAGTGATGGACAGGGATAATTCACCCCTCCACTTT. This codes for CASSQVMDRDNSPLHF.

The V call is TRBV15, the J call TRBJ2-7; weak D call: TRBD2 (5 bases). V shed 2 bases and J shed 6 bases, with 8 bases lying between them. The CDR3 extends over 12 amino acids. CDR1 LNHNV and CDR2 YYDKDF come from the germline V gene (reference sequence). This chain's CDR3 is CATSRRGGEQYF. The CDR3 DNA reads TGTGCCACCAGCAGACGGGGTGGCGAGCAGTACTTC. The full variable domain, rest sourced from reference TRBV15 and TRBJ2-7, is DAMVIQNPRYQVTQFGKPVTLSCSQTLNHNVMYWYQQKSSQAPKLLFHYYDKDFNNEADTPDNFQSRRPNTSFCFLDIRSPGLGDTAMYLCATSRRGGEQYFGPGTRLTVT.

This chain joins TRBV7-3 and TRBJ2-2, with D tentatively TRBD1 (6 bases). Looked up from germline, CDR1 is SGHTA and CDR2 is FQGTGA. The CDR3 is made up of 16 amino acids. V was cut by 8 bases and J by 0 bases, with 16 bases left in between. The CDR3 DNA sequence: TGTGCCAGCGGGCAGACCGGGACAACGAACACCGGGGAGCTGTTTTTT. Translating it yields CASGQTGTTNTGELFF.

The V and J genes are TRBV3-1 (or the pseudogene TRBV3-2) and TRBJ2-1, with D unresolved. The germline V and J ends were trimmed by 3 bases and 6 bases, with 15 bases remaining between them. CDR1 and CDR2 from the germline V gene are LGHDT and YNNKEL (reference sequence). The CDR3 has 15 residues. The CDR3 DNA reads TGTGCCAGCAGCCATGCTAGTAAGTTAGGCAATGAGCAGTTCTTC. It encodes CASSHASKLGNEQFF.

This clone is a singleton in its sample. The chain has TRBV7-2 and TRBJ2-1, with D tentatively TRBD1 (5 bases). The CDR3 runs 14 residues. V gave up 10 bases and J gave up 1 base, with 14 bases separating them. The germline gives CDR1 SGHTA, CDR2 FQGNSA. CDR3 bases: TGTGCCACTACAGCCGACAGTTCCTACAATGAGCAGTTCTTC. Its protein is CATTADSSYNEQFF. The whole variable domain, filled in from reference TRBV7-2 and TRBJ2-1, reads GAGVSQSPSNKVTEKGKDVELRCDPISGHTALYWYRQSLGQGLEFLIYFQGNSAPDKSGLPSDRFSAERTGGSVSTLTIQRTQQEDSAVYLCATTADSSYNEQFFGPGTRLTVL.

As DNA, the CDR3 is TGTGCCAGCAGCAACCAGGGCGCACTTAACACCGGGGAGCTGTTTTTT. Its translation is CASSNQGALNTGELFF. The chain uses TRBV27 and TRBJ2-2; perhaps TRBD1 as D (5 bases). Deletions cut 6 bases from V and 2 bases from J, with 16 bases between. The germline gives CDR1 MNHEY, CDR2 SMNVEV (reference sequence). There are 16 residues in the CDR3.

This chain joins TRBV18 and TRBJ2-1; D is unresolved. The CDR3 is 15 residues long. Trimming took 3 bases from V and 7 from J, leaving 16 bases between them. Germline CDR1 is KGHSH and CDR2 is LQKENI. For the CDR3, the DNA is TGTGCCAGCTCACCCGGGCCACCCCCTTGGAATGAGCAGTTCTTC. It yields the protein CASSPGPPPWNEQFF.

V usage is TRBV5-1 and J usage is TRBJ1-1; 10 nucleotides agree with TRBD1. The CDR3 has 16 residues. Germline V CDR1 and CDR2: SGHRS, YFSETQ. Trimming at V came to 4 bases and at J to 1 base, leaving 7 bases not matched to a gene. CDR3 residues: CASSPGQGGANTEAFF. CDR3 nucleotides: TGCGCCAGCAGCCCCGGACAGGGGGGAGCGAACACTGAAGCTTTCTTT.

The V and J genes are TRBV9 and TRBJ2-7; 10 bases are shared with TRBD2. Germline-derived CDR1 and CDR2 are SGDLS and YYNGEE. The V gene end was trimmed by 4 bases and the J gene end by 7 bases; junction bases not matched to a gene: 8. The CDR3 loop spans 14 amino acids. The CDR3 region is CASSPTSGKDEQYF. The DNA of the CDR3 is TGTGCCAGCAGCCCTACTAGCGGGAAGGATGAGCAGTACTTC.